This T cell receptor beta chain is from a study of Tregs in tolerant kidney transplant recipients. Background on the study: Recipients received nonmyeloablative bone marrow transplants from related graft donors, with transient mixed chimerism. Overall study findings and caveats: The most relevant donor-specific Treg TCRbeta repertoire apparently came from expansion with activated donor B cells.

The method was immunoSEQ multiplex PCR; TCRdb's version includes in-frame clones alone and lacks a portion of them. Its clone listing holds roughly 50,000 clones. A remark on this clone: Its cognate antigen is unknown. Read sequence stops 3 residues before the CDR3 end, and the germline J gene provides the missing end.

Germline CDR1 SGHNT, CDR2 YYREEE (reference sequence). This CDR3 is 14 amino acids long. The V end lost 3 bases, the J end lost 6 bases, and 14 bases lay between the germline ends. The V gene is TRBV5-4, the J gene TRBJ2-3; tentative D call: TRBD2 (7 bases). The sequence was collected from a human donor who received a combined kidney and bone marrow transplant. The sample was CD4+ T cells from blood, taken before the transplant. CDR3 DNA, as far as it was read: TGTGCCAGCAGCTCTACCCGGGGGGCGGATACG. Its protein is CASSSTRGADT. In full, the CDR3 reads CASSSTRGADTQYF.